This T cell receptor (beta chain) was retrieved from a study of CD8 T cells in Susac syndrome. Study-wide points: The study acknowledged a relatively small number of individuals in its TCR sequencing and HLA analysis.

Both CD4+ and CD8+ T cells were negatively isolated, and TEMRA cells underwent FACS enrichment. On this clonotype itself: The antigen is not known.

The RNA input was about 0.45 to 1 ug, and it was reverse transcribed with random hexamers. MiXCR was run by TCRdb on the immunoSEQ multiplex PCR reads, yielding one entry per CDR3 protein. The sample has 140,000 to 150,000 distinct CDR3 sequences, roughly 95% seen once. Trimming left V 7 bases short and J 2 bases short, with 14 bases between. Per the germline V gene, CDR1 is MDHEN and CDR2 is SYDVKM. The CDR3 covers 14 residues. The chain employs TRBV28 and TRBJ1-2, with no clear D. The clonotype was recovered from a human donor in good health. The sample was CD4+ T cells from PBMCs. The CDR3 coding sequence is TGTGCCAGCACCTTAGGCACTAAGAACTATGGCTACACCTTC. This sequence encodes CASTLGTKNYGYTF.